Presented here are 25 T cell receptor beta chains from one specimen sequenced in a study of radiotherapy plus CTLA-4 blockade in lung cancer. TCRdb's copy holds only in-frame clones and misses some; the assay was immunoSEQ multiplex PCR. Here the sample spans roughly 24,000 clones, about four fifths being singletons. The specimen was peripheral blood, collected from a patient treated with radiotherapy plus ipilimumab. The receptors were gathered from a human donor with non-small cell lung cancer that progressed on radiotherapy plus ipilimumab.

The chain recombines TRBV28 with TRBJ2-1; D gene unclear. Germline V CDR1 and CDR2: MDHEN, SYDVKM. CDR3 size: 14 residues. V lost 3 bases and J 2 bases, leaving 8 bases between the germline ends. The CDR3 nucleotides read TGTGCCAGCAGTTTTTCGGCGGCCTACAATGAGCAGTTCTTC. Translated, it gives CASSFSAAYNEQFF.

The count of this clone is one. The chain links TRBV2 to TRBJ2-7; D is uncertain. The CDR3 runs to 15 residues. Germline V gene sequence: CDR1 SNHLY, CDR2 FYNNEI. V lost 3 bases to trimming and J lost 0 bases, with 12 bases between them. The CDR3 bases are TGTGCCAGCAGTGATACCCGACGGTTCTCCTACGAGCAGTACTTC. This sequence encodes CASSDTRRFSYEQYF.

J is TRBJ2-7 and V is TRBV6-5; D not resolved. This CDR3 comprises 13 residues. With 5 bases removed from V and 3 bases from J, the gap between germline ends came to 11 bases. Per the germline V gene, CDR1 is MNHEY and CDR2 is SVGAGI. CDR3 bases: TGTGCCAGCAGTGTAAGTAGAAACTACGAGCAGTACTTC. Its translation: CASSVSRNYEQYF.

The chain employs TRBV7-2 and TRBJ2-5; D is unresolved. Trimming removed 1 base from V and 2 bases from J, with 14 bases in between. Germline assignment: CDR1 SGHTA and CDR2 FQGNSA. The CDR3 loop spans 16 amino acids. CDR3 bases: TGTGCCAGCAGCTTAGGCTCCCGGGCAGGTCAAGAGACCCAGTACTTC. Encoded protein: CASSLGSRAGQETQYF.

Comments on this clone: The sample has other DNA sequences that encode this CDR3 too. The rearrangement links TRBV5-1 to TRBJ1-1; 8 bases are a match to TRBD1. The CDR3 spans 18 residues. The germline gives CDR1 SGHRS, CDR2 YFSETQ. V shed 1 base, J shed 1 base, and the junction held 12 bases outside the gene matches. CDR3 nucleotide sequence: TGCGCCAGCAGCTTGCGGGTTCGACAGGGGTGGGAGAACACTGAAGCTTTCTTT. Its translation: CASSLRVRQGWENTEAFF.

The chain employs TRBV5-1 and TRBJ2-4, with D possibly TRBD1 on 6 matching bases. The CDR3 length is 15 residues. The germline V gene encodes CDR1 SGHRS and CDR2 YFSETQ. The V end was cut by 5 bases, the J end by 5 bases, with 17 bases between. The CDR3 DNA sequence: TGCGCCAGCAGTTTAACCCAGGGGCCGCAAAACATTCAGTACTTC. Its protein product is CASSLTQGPQNIQYF.

This clone turned up a few times. The CDR3 protein is CASSPTGDEANSNQPQHF. Here the CDR3 DNA reads TGTGCCAGCTCCCCGACAGGGGACGAAGCTAATAGCAATCAGCCCCAGCATTTT. The chain links TRBV18 to TRBJ1-5; 8 bases line up with TRBD1. Germline V CDR1 and CDR2: KGHSH, LQKENI. V lost 6 bases to trimming and J lost 0 bases; unmatched junction nucleotides: 13. This CDR3 is 18 amino acids long.

V is TRBV28 and J is TRBJ2-7; D is unclear. The CDR3 covers 11 residues. The V gene lost 7 bases and the J gene lost 3 bases, with 7 bases spanning the gap. In germline, CDR1 is MDHEN, CDR2 SYDVKM. The CDR3 DNA sequence: TGTGCCAGCATGCGGTACTACGAGCAGTACTTC. Translation gives CASMRYYEQYF.

This clone came up once. The J gene is TRBJ2-1, the V gene TRBV18, with 8 bases aligning to TRBD2. This CDR3 is 16 amino acids long. Germline V gives CDR1 KGHSH, CDR2 LQKENI. V was clipped by 0 bases and J by 3 bases; unmatched bases: 4. The CDR3 coding sequence is TGTGCCAGCTCACCACCGTCGGGGGGGGACTACAATGAGCAGTTCTTC. It yields the protein CASSPPSGGDYNEQFF.

This chain connects TRBV6-5 to TRBJ2-7; TRBD1 is a possible D gene (6 bases). The germline V and J ends were trimmed by 3 bases and 5 bases, with 11 bases remaining between them. The CDR3 extends over 13 amino acids. Germline CDR1 is MNHEY and CDR2 is SVGAGI. CDR3 amino acids: CASSYRGTHEQYF. The CDR3 bases are TGTGCCAGCAGTTATAGGGGGACCCACGAGCAGTACTTC.

This sequence joins TRBV7-9 and TRBJ2-3, with unresolved D. The germline CDR1 and CDR2 sequences are SEHNR and FQNEAQ (reference sequence). This CDR3 region has 14 residues. The germline V and J ends were trimmed by 5 bases and 3 bases, with 12 bases remaining between them. The CDR3 nucleotides read TGTGCCAGCAGCCCAGAACAGTATACAGATACGCAGTATTTT. As protein: CASSPEQYTDTQYF.

This clone appeared a single time. The chain carries TRBV7-6 and TRBJ2-2, with a weak D call TRBD2 (6 bases). Deletions cut 1 base from V and 6 bases from J, with 15 bases between. The CDR3 has 16 residues. Germline V gene data show CDR1 as SGHVS and CDR2 as FNYEAQ. The CDR3 DNA sequence: TGTGCCAGCAGCTTAGGACCGGGGGACCTACCCGGGGAGCTGTTTTTT. Protein: CASSLGPGDLPGELFF.

The chain uses TRBV11-2 and TRBJ2-3; 13 bases fit TRBD2. CDR1 and CDR2 from the germline V gene are SGHAT and FQNNGV. This CDR3 has 15 amino acids. V lost 3 bases and J lost 5; bases outside the gene matches: 2. CDR3 sequence: CASSLTSGRIDTQYF. As DNA, the CDR3 is TGTGCCAGCAGCTTGACTAGCGGGAGGATAGATACGCAGTATTTT.

This clone was detected only once. This chain links TRBV5-1 with TRBJ2-4; the match to TRBD1 covers 8 bases. This CDR3 is 17 amino acids long. CDR1 is SGHRS, CDR2 YFSETQ, per germline. The V and J ends lost 5 bases and 6 bases, in that order; junction bases with no gene match: 16. CDR3 loop: CASSKFDRGRDGNIQYF. The CDR3 DNA is TGCGCCAGCAGTAAATTTGACAGGGGCCGTGACGGAAACATTCAGTACTTC.

The rearrangement links TRBV4-1 to TRBJ1-5, with 8 nucleotides matching TRBD1. The germline CDR1 and CDR2 sequences are MGHRA and YSYEKL. Trimming took 4 bases from V and 6 from J; bases not matched to a gene: 5. The CDR3 extends over 14 amino acids. The CDR3 loop is CASSPTDRGQPQHF. The CDR3 nucleotides read TGCGCCAGCAGCCCAACCGACAGGGGTCAGCCCCAGCATTTT.

CDR3: CASSLSMGSPYEQYF. The CDR3 nucleotides are TGTGCCAGCAGTTTATCGATGGGCAGTCCCTACGAGCAGTACTTC. This sequence joins TRBV7-8 and TRBJ2-7; D unresolved. Germline CDR1 is SGHVS and CDR2 is FQNEAQ. V lost 6 bases to trimming and J lost 2 bases, with 17 bases between them. The CDR3 spans 15 residues.

This clone has more than one count but fewer than ten. The V gene is TRBV4-1, the J gene TRBJ2-7; D gene unclear. CDR1 and CDR2 from the germline V gene are MGHRA and YSYEKL. V was shortened by 1 base and J by 6 bases, with 13 bases between the two germline ends. The CDR3 extends over 14 amino acids. The CDR3: CASSQALDRGEQYF. DNA for the CDR3: TGCGCCAGCAGCCAAGCCCTGGACCGAGGCGAGCAGTACTTC.

This clone was seen only once. The CDR3 DNA sequence: TGTGCCAGCAGCCCCCGACGGTACAATCAGCCCCAGCATTTT. Protein: CASSPRRYNQPQHF. This chain joins TRBV28 and TRBJ1-5; D is unresolved. The CDR3 runs 14 residues. Germline CDR1 MDHEN, CDR2 SYDVKM. V lost 6 bases to trimming and J lost 3 bases, with 12 bases between them.

This sequence joins TRBV28 and TRBJ2-3; TRBD1 matches at 9 bases. Per germline, CDR1 MDHEN and CDR2 SYDVKM. This CDR3 region has 17 residues. V lost 6 bases and J lost 4; bases outside the gene matches: 14. CDR3 region: CASSYLPGTGISDTQYF. CDR3 coding DNA: TGTGCCAGCAGCTATCTTCCCGGGACAGGGATATCAGATACGCAGTATTTT. Using reference TRBV28 and TRBJ2-3 for the parts outside the CDR3, the full variable domain is DVKVTQSSRYLVKRTGEKVFLECVQDMDHENMFWYRQDPGLGLRLIYFSYDVKMKEKGDIPEGYSVSREKKERFSLILESASTNQTSMYLCASSYLPGTGISDTQYFGPGTRLTVL.

This chain links TRBV6-1 with TRBJ2-2; a possible D gene is TRBD2 (6 bases). This CDR3 has 13 residues. The V and J ends lost 2 bases and 7 bases respectively, with 8 bases between them. CDR1 and CDR2 from the germline V gene are MNHNS and SASEGT. CDR3 in DNA: TGTGCCAGCAGTGAAACGGGGGTCGGGGAGCTGTTTTTT. This codes for CASSETGVGELFF.

The chain recombines TRBV7-9 with TRBJ1-1; unclear D gene. V lost 6 bases and J lost 1, with 15 bases in between. This CDR3 has 15 amino acids. Germline V gene lookup returns CDR1 SEHNR and CDR2 FQNEAQ (reference sequence). The CDR3 nucleotides are TGTGCCAGCAGTTCTTTTGGACTGGAGAACACTGAAGCTTTCTTT. Translation gives CASSSFGLENTEAFF.

V usage is TRBV5-1 and J usage is TRBJ1-5, with D unclear. Trimming removed 1 base from V and 7 bases from J, with 9 bases in between. The V gene's germline CDR1 is SGHRS and CDR2 YFSETQ. This CDR3 region has 13 residues. This CDR3 reads CASSLLSGQPQHF. In DNA form, the CDR3 reads TGCGCCAGCAGCTTGTTGTCTGGGCAGCCCCAGCATTTT.

The chain couples TRBV7-8 to TRBJ1-1, with TRBD1 as a possible D gene (6 bases). Germline CDR1 reads SGHVS; CDR2 reads FQNEAQ. Trimming left V 5 bases short and J 8 bases short, with 18 bases between. The CDR3 runs to 14 residues. The CDR3 bases are TGTGCCAGCAGCCCCCGTCAGGGGCTGGGGGAAGCTTTCTTT. It codes for CASSPRQGLGEAFF.

The chain uses TRBV7-9 and TRBJ1-1, with TRBD1 matching 9 bases. The V and J ends lost 5 bases and 3 bases, in that order; junction bases with no gene match: 10. Looked up from germline, CDR1 is SEHNR and CDR2 is FQNEAQ (reference sequence). The CDR3 runs to 16 residues. The CDR3 region has the DNA TGTGCCAGCAGCCGATCGGGACAGGGATGGGACACTGAAGCTTTCTTT. As protein: CASSRSGQGWDTEAFF.

This clone was counted between two and nine times. The chain has TRBV30 and TRBJ2-3, with D possibly being TRBD1 or TRBD2 (5 bases each). The V end was cut by 4 bases, the J end by 3 bases, with 17 bases between. The CDR3 covers 15 residues. The germline CDR1 and CDR2 sequences are GTSNPN and SVGIG (reference sequence). The CDR3 region has the DNA TGTGCCTGGATGTTGGGTCCTTGGGGGACAGATACGCAGTATTTT. It encodes CAWMLGPWGTDTQYF. Supplemented by reference TRBV30 and TRBJ2-3, the full variable domain reads SQTIHQWPATLVQPVGSPLSLECTVEGTSNPNLYWYRQAAGRGLQLLFYSVGIGQISSEVPQNLSASRPQDRQFILSSKKLLLSDSGFYLCAWMLGPWGTDTQYFGPGTRLTVL.